One sample yielded the 2 T cell receptor beta chains listed below, sequenced in a study of early T cells in non-severe SARS-CoV-2 infection. MiXCR, applied by TCRdb to the 5' RACE reads, yields one record per CDR3 protein. The sample records some 90,000 distinct CDR3 sequences, about 15% being singletons. Sample: whole blood. Receptors originate from an adult who was a healthcare worker with PCR-confirmed SARS-CoV-2 infection or an uninfected control (not recorded which).

The V and J genes are TRBV5-1 and TRBJ2-7, with 7 bases aligning to TRBD1. CDR3 size: 14 residues. Germline loops: CDR1 SGHRS, CDR2 YFSETQ. The trim removed 0 bases at V and 2 bases at J, leaving 2 bases unmatched. The CDR3 reads CASSLGTGAYEQYF. As DNA, the CDR3 is TGCGCCAGCAGCTTGGGGACAGGAGCCTACGAGCAGTACTTC.

The chain carries TRBV2 and TRBJ1-1; D is undetermined. The ends were cut back, 6 bases at V and 7 bases at J, with 21 bases in the middle. CDR1 is SNHLY, CDR2 FYNNEI, per germline. The CDR3 loop spans 15 amino acids. The chain's CDR3 is CASSQGSGRIDEAFF. Written as DNA, the CDR3 is TGTGCCAGCAGCCAAGGTTCGGGCCGAATTGATGAAGCTTTCTTT.